The next 6 T cell receptor beta chains were all read from a single sample in a study of OX40 agonist ivuxolimab in advanced cancers. The table came from immunoSEQ multiplex PCR; TCRdb's copy has only in-frame clones and leaves some out. Among tens of thousands of clones listed, more than 75% were seen once. Material: CD4+ or CD8+ T cells sorted from blood, obtained in a trial of the OX40 agonist ivuxolimab. These receptor sequences come from an adult with an advanced solid tumor such as melanoma, head and neck, liver or kidney cancer.

V is TRBV7-3 and J is TRBJ2-3, with 10 bases that match TRBD2. After removal of 4 bases from V and 1 base from J, the junction contained 11 bases not matched to a gene. The CDR3 length is 18 residues. Germline assignment: CDR1 SGHTA and CDR2 FQGTGA. The DNA of the CDR3 is TGTGCCAGCAGCTCTCAAGCGGGGGGGCGATTGGGCACAGATACGCAGTATTTT. Encoded protein: CASSSQAGGRLGTDTQYF.

J is TRBJ2-3 and V is TRBV30, with TRBD2 matching 10 bases. This CDR3 spans 14 amino acids. Losses at the gene ends were 4 bases for V and 5 bases for J; bases not matched to a gene: 6. Germline CDR1 GTSNPN, CDR2 SVGIG (reference sequence). The CDR3 DNA reads as TGTGCCTGGAAATACGGACTAGCGGTAGATACGCAGTATTTT. Amino acid sequence: CAWKYGLAVDTQYF.

The V and J genes are TRBV6-1 and TRBJ2-2; TRBD2 aligns across 9 bases. This CDR3 comprises 14 residues. Germline V lookup: CDR1 MNHNS, CDR2 SASEGT. V lost 7 bases and J lost 6; bases outside the gene matches: 6. This CDR3 is CASTVAGAAGELFF. The DNA of the CDR3 is TGTGCCAGCACAGTAGCGGGAGCTGCCGGGGAGCTGTTTTTT.

This rearrangement joins TRBV7-3 to TRBJ1-5; D may be TRBD1 (6 bases). The CDR3 totals 16 residues. Per the germline V gene, CDR1 is SGHTA and CDR2 is FQGTGA. Deletions cut 5 bases from V and 0 bases from J, with 14 bases between. In DNA form, the CDR3 reads TGTGCCAGCAGCCCCAACAGGGCCTATAGCAATCAGCCCCAGCATTTT. Its translation is CASSPNRAYSNQPQHF.

The chain combines TRBV27 with TRBJ1-2, with D possibly being TRBD1 (6 bases). Trimming took off 5 bases at V and 7 bases at J, with 14 bases between the two ends. The CDR3 loop spans 13 amino acids. Germline values: CDR1 MNHEY, CDR2 SMNVEV (reference sequence). The CDR3 spells CASSAHRVAGYTF. In DNA, the CDR3 is TGTGCCAGCAGTGCGCACAGGGTCGCTGGCTACACCTTC.

The rearrangement uses TRBV19 and TRBJ2-5, with 7 bases identical to TRBD1. V lost 6 bases, J lost 4 bases, and 5 bases stayed unmatched. The germline V gene encodes CDR1 LNHDA and CDR2 SQIVND (reference sequence). CDR3 length: 13 residues. CDR3 bases: TGTGCCAGTAGAAACCGGGACAGAGAGACCCAGTACTTC. As protein: CASRNRDRETQYF.